This TCR beta chain derives from a study of shared clonotypes between healthy human individuals. Study information: The donor group consisted of a couple of women and a few men, aged 18 to 49.

Germline V lookup: CDR1 LNHDA, CDR2 SQIVND (reference sequence). The CDR3 is 15 amino acids. With 7 bases clipped from V and 4 bases from J, the junction kept 7 bases outside the gene matches. Notes on this clone: Its antigen is still unknown.

Naive-designated CD8 cells lacked CD45RO, were positively enriched for CCR7, and omitted terminally differentiated effector memory CD45RA+ cells. Study findings and constraints: Shared clonotypes across all four donors exceeded non-shared ones in generation probability.

Around 200 ng DNA, 25,000 to 30,000 T cell genomes, went into each sorted-subset replicate PCR. Original handling: Because ImmunoSEQ provided only junction sequences with no quality scores, the filtering differed. Using immunoSEQ multiplex PCR, the repertoire was profiled, and TCRdb retains in-frame clones only, with some absent. V and J calls and clone size are given by that table; D and trimming were obtained from the DNA. The sample yields about 580,000 clones, roughly 98% seen once. The receptor was isolated from a man aged 25-40 years in good health. Sequenced material: naive CD8+ T cells sorted from blood. This chain connects TRBV19 to TRBJ2-1, with 10 nucleotides matching TRBD2. The CDR3: CASMGASGGYNEQFF. In DNA form, the CDR3 reads TGTGCCAGTATGGGGGCTAGCGGGGGATACAATGAGCAGTTCTTC.